The clone carrying this TCR beta chain was detected only a few times. Its antigen is not identified. At one of its ends the junction is not consistent with the germline gene, which may arise from a read error. The input was 450 to 500 ng total RNA; TCR beta cDNA was made from it with a constant-region primer. Three-round nested multiplex PCR performed with slightly modified ARM-PCR produced the TCR beta libraries. Each of the first two PCR rounds ran around 10 cycles with TRBV1-TRBV30 forward and C-beta reverse primers. From the multiplex PCR reads, TCRdb called clonotypes with MiXCR, one entry per CDR3 protein. This table has tens of thousands of distinct CDR3 sequences, 79% appearing once. Starting material for RNA and DNA co-extraction consisted of about 17-32 mg of unsorted bulk tissue. Five separate regions were sampled from each tumor. These data are taken from a study of tumor-infiltrating lymphocytes in primary liver carcinoma. As for the study in general: Patients comprised men and women whose ages fell between 30 and 69 years. General study results and limits: Blood trailed tumors significantly in top-250-clone fraction (p = 0.039). Top clones occupying all five tumor regions numbered only about 8-25%.

Germline V CDR1 and CDR2: SEHNR, FQNEAQ (reference sequence). The CDR3 covers 17 residues. The rearrangement links TRBV7-9 to TRBJ2-1; D is undetermined. The receptor's source is a woman aged 30 to 39 with primary liver carcinoma and hepatitis B virus infection. The sample consisted of liver tumor tissue from sampling region 4. Subset given: tumor region T4, right-lateral pole. CDR3 nucleotide sequence: TGTGCCAGCAGCTTAGTTTTTGGCGAGAGCTCCTACAATGAACAGTTCTTC. It is translated as CASSLVFGESSYNEQFF.